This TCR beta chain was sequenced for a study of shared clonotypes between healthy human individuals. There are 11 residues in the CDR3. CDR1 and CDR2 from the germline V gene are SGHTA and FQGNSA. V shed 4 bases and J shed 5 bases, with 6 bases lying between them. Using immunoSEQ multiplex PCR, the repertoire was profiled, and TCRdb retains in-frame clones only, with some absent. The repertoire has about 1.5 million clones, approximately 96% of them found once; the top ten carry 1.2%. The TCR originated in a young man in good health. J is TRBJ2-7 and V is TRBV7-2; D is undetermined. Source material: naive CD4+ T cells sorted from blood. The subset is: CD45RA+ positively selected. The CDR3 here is CASSYLDEQYF. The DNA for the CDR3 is TGTGCCAGCAGCTATCTAGACGAGCAGTACTTC.